These 6 T cell receptor beta chains came from one sample sequenced in a study of blood T cells in healthy people across ages (dated by TCRdb to the mid-2010s). Library method: 5' RACE. Sequencing relied on an Illumina HiSeq 2500. A second PCR of about 6 to 11 cycles was performed with a sample-barcoded 5' primer and a J-beta primer mix. TCRdb trimmed public reads at Q25 via fastp, called clones via MiXCR and kept in-frame beta chains. Here each entry gathers all rows of one CDR3 protein and keeps the most common genes and DNA. Present in this sample are 1,100,000 or so distinct CDR3 sequences, 40% to 55% of which were seen just once. Of the sample, approximately 17% falls within the top ten clones. The sample consisted of blood. The receptors stem from a woman aged 55-70 years in good health.

This chain uses TRBV20-1 with TRBJ1-5; TRBD1 matches at 9 bases. The V gene's germline CDR1 is DFQATT and CDR2 SNEGSKA (reference sequence). The CDR3 totals 16 residues. V dropped 5 bases and J dropped 0; count of bases not matched to a gene: 8. The CDR3 DNA sequence: TGCAGTGCTTTCGGACAGGGGAGATATAGCAATCAGCCCCAGCATTTT. Protein product: CSAFGQGRYSNQPQHF.

This clonotype has only a few counts. CDR3 loop: CSARGNSAGYTF. In DNA form, the CDR3 reads TGCAGTGCTAGAGGAAACTCGGCTGGCTACACCTTC. The chain carries TRBV20-1 and TRBJ1-2; no definite D call. The V and J ends lost 1 base and 7 bases respectively, with 10 bases between them. CDR1 is DFQATT, CDR2 SNEGSKA, per germline (reference sequence). CDR3 size: 12 residues.

The rearrangement links TRBV6-2 or TRBV6-3 to TRBJ2-1; 11 nucleotides align to TRBD2. CDR1 and CDR2 from the germline V gene are MNHEY and SVGEGT. Trimming took 7 bases from V and 3 from J; bases not matched to a gene: 5. The CDR3 consists of 15 residues. This CDR3 reads CASISSGGFYNEQFF. For the CDR3, the DNA is TGTGCCAGCATCTCTAGCGGGGGGTTCTACAATGAGCAGTTCTTC.

This chain links TRBV9 with TRBJ2-5; unclear D gene. The CDR3 loop spans 14 amino acids. V lost 4 bases, J lost 1 base, and 11 bases lay in between. Germline CDR1 and CDR2: SGDLS and YYNGEE. The CDR3 protein is CASSSYAGQETQYF. DNA of the CDR3: TGTGCCAGCAGCTCGTACGCAGGCCAAGAGACCCAGTACTTC.

This chain connects TRBV12-5 to TRBJ2-5, with TRBD2 matching 7 bases. Germline V CDR1 and CDR2: LGHNT, FRNRAP. V was clipped by 4 bases and J by 0 bases; unmatched bases: 2. The CDR3 consists of 14 residues. The CDR3 is CASGSGRNQETQYF. The CDR3 DNA follows: TGTGCTAGTGGTTCCGGGAGGAACCAAGAGACCCAGTACTTC.

The V gene is TRBV6-5, the J gene TRBJ1-4; TRBD1 agrees at 10 bases. The length of the CDR3 is 14 residues. Trimming removed 6 bases from V and 10 bases from J; junction bases left unmatched: 8. In germline, CDR1 is MNHEY, CDR2 SVGAGI. CDR3 coding DNA: TGTGCCAGCAGCCCCGGGACAGGGGTTGCAAAACTGTTTTTT. As protein: CASSPGTGVAKLFF.